This TCR beta chain was obtained from a study of T-cell reconstitution after alpha-beta-depleted transplantation in children. This clonotype was seen a few times. Germline CDR1 reads MGHDK; CDR2 reads SYGVNS. The CDR3 totals 16 residues. V gave up 8 bases and J gave up 2 bases; unmatched junction bases: 11. As it was prepared, the TCRbeta library received unique molecular identifiers. TCRdb independently ran MiXCR on the PCR reads; one entry per CDR3 protein. The sample contains approximately 800,000 distinct CDR3 sequences, around 15% of which appear only once. The specimen comprised PBMCs, mostly from graft donor cells, sampled 360 days after TCRalphabeta/CD19-depleted stem cell transplant. The V and J genes are TRBV25-1 and TRBJ2-3, with TRBD1 matching over 9 bases. The source is a male patient aged 10-17 years who had a stem cell transplant for acute lymphoblastic leukemia, so the T cells may come from the graft donor. The DNA of the CDR3 is TGTGCCAGCGGGCTTCTCCGGACAGGGGCCACAGATACGCAGTATTTT. Residues: CASGLLRTGATDTQYF.